Included here is one T cell receptor beta chain sequence, with context. What it recognizes is unknown. The sample belongs to a study of T cell responses to AZD1222 COVID-19 vaccine. Overall study results and limits: Clonal diversity may have been underestimated, and the donors were mostly white British, with more females than males. Two doses of AZD1222 preceded a rise in Spike-specific TCR breadth and depth.

CDR3 length: 14 residues. Germline V gene sequence: CDR1 KGHSH, CDR2 LQKENI. V dropped 5 bases and J dropped 7 bases, with 12 bases sitting between them. Libraries were prepared by immunoSEQ multiplex PCR; TCRdb keeps only in-frame clonotypes and omits some of them. Among 100,000 to 140,000 clones listed, about nine tenths were seen once. The sequences come from peripheral blood, collected 28 days after the second AZD1222 dose. V is TRBV18 and J is TRBJ1-6, with D uncertain. The receptor's source is an adult who received the AZD1222 COVID-19 vaccine. CDR3 protein: CASSAEGENSPLHF. The CDR3 region has the DNA TGTGCCAGCTCAGCGGAGGGTGAGAATTCACCCCTCCACTTT.